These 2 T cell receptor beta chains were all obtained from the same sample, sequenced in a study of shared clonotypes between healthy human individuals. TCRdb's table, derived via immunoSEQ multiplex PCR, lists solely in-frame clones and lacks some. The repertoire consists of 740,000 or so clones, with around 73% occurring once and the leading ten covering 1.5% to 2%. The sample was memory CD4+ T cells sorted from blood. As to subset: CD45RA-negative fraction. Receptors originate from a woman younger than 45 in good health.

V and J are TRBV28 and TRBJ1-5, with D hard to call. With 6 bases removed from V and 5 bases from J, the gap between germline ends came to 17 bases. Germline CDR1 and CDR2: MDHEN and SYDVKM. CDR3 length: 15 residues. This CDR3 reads CASSPSIGDHQPQHF. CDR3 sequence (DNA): TGTGCCAGCAGCCCTTCGATAGGAGACCATCAGCCCCAGCATTTT.

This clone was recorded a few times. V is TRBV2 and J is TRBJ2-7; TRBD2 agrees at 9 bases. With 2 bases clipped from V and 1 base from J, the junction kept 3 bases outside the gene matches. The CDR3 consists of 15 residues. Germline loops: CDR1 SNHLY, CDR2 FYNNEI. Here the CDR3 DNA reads TGTGCCAGCAGTGAATGGCGGGAGGGTTCCTACGAGCAGTACTTC. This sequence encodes CASSEWREGSYEQYF.